The present T cell receptor (beta chain) was sequenced within a study of blood T cell repertoires in COVID-19. Background on the study: Spain, Italy and the United States supplied samples that represented acute and convalescent COVID-19. Sample material is recorded as cDNA or gDNA derived from T cells, B-cell-depleted T cells, or PBMCs.

Original data processing: Reference gene primer amplification gave nucleated cell count estimates. Generated by immunoSEQ multiplex PCR, the TCRdb table keeps only in-frame clones and is missing some. The DNA was the basis for D and trimming; V, J and clone size are from that table. The data hold over 70,000 clones, with 75% to 90% observed a single time. This CDR3 is built from 17 residues. CDR1 SGDLS and CDR2 YYNGEE come from the germline V gene. The J segment lost 8 bases and the V segment lost 0 bases, leaving 13 bases of the junction unmatched. The origin of this receptor is a human donor in a cohort sampled during active COVID-19. Sequenced sample: peripheral blood. V and J are TRBV9 and TRBJ2-1; 8 nucleotides agree with TRBD2. The DNA of the CDR3 is TGTGCCAGCAGCGTAGAGGGTAGCGGGAAGGCCGACGATGAGCAGTTCTTC. This codes for CASSVEGSGKADDEQFF.